This record concerns one T cell receptor beta chain sequence. Antigen unknown. The sample comes from a study of T cell repertoires in cytomegalovirus infection. TCRdb recomputed calls from the reads with MiXCR, one row per CDR3 protein. The data show roughly 110,000 distinct CDR3 sequences, around 30% seen once. Losses at the gene ends were 0 bases for V and 2 bases for J; bases not matched to a gene: 11. Germline CDR1 and CDR2: ENHRY and SYGVKD. This CDR3 has 19 residues. The material was CD8+ T cells from cultured PBMCs, obtained from culture after CMV antigen stimulation. The V gene is TRBV10-3, the J gene TRBJ2-1; 9 positions match TRBD1. The TCR sequence derives from a human donor in good health (CMV status not recorded). Some clones in this sample may be carry-over from other donors' samples. CDR3 nucleotide sequence: TGTGCCATCAGTGAGTCGGAGGGGACAGGGTTTTCTCCCTACAATGAGCAGTTCTTC. This codes for CAISESEGTGFSPYNEQFF.